Below, one TCR beta chain is given with its context. This clonotype was detected a few times. Its antigen is unknown. No per-base quality is available; no much larger clone lies one base away. Sequencing took place on an Illumina HiSeq 1500. The public reads were quality trimmed at Q25 with fastp and then assembled into clones with MiXCR by TCRdb, keeping productive beta chains. For every CDR3 protein sequence, its rows merge into one entry that carries the most common genes and DNA. Counted in this sample were under 500,000 distinct CDR3 sequences; roughly 43% of them appeared once. The ten largest clones capture 35% to 50% of the sample. This record belongs to a study of T cell repertoires in cytomegalovirus infection (dated by TCRdb to about 2019). At the level of the whole study: Peptide stimulations targeted recently identified HLA-C-restricted CMV epitopes, whose presentation resists viral immunomodulation, together with well-studied HLA-B-restricted epitopes. Donor HLA type was relevant to the analysis, as public TCR beta signatures indicated carriage of CMV infection together with the matching HLA type. Here is what the overall study found, with its caveats: The ex vivo response was dominated by HLA-C-restricted CMV-specific TCR beta clonotypes, and the single most frequent clonotype in two of eight donors was supplied by these HLA-C-restricted clonotypes. In both this cohort and an independent roughly 330-donor cohort, the cumulative frequency of public TCR beta family members distinguished carriers of CMV infection plus the relevant HLA type.

The treatment or condition label of this sample denotes: in vitro stimulation with specific CMV peptide epitopes to enrich CMV-specific T cells. The CDR3, from cysteine to phenylalanine, totals 14 residues. Only the CDR3 portion is preserved as DNA: 42 bases, with reading frame beginning at the first base. The germline V gene sets CDR1 to MNHNS and CDR2 to SASEGT. The V and J ends are trimmed by 5 bases and 2 bases, leaving 12 bases between them. The source was cultured PBMCs, collected from culture after CMV antigen stimulation. This receptor was taken from a human donor in good health (CMV status not recorded). Some clones in this sample may be carry-over from other donors' samples. The V gene is TRBV6-1 and the J gene is TRBJ1-2; the D gene is possibly TRBD1, with 6 bases matching. The CDR3: CASSYEGHNYGYTF. The nucleotides read TGTGCCAGCAGTTACGAGGGACACAACTATGGCTACACCTTC.